This T cell receptor (beta chain) was sequenced for a study of T cells in localized non-small cell lung cancer. General study points: Among the top 100 tumor clones, a median around 62 appeared in adjacent lung. Of the tissues analyzed, uninvolved adjacent lung showed maximal T cell clonality, greater than tumor.

The CDR3 contains 16 residues. CDR1 is MNHNY and CDR2 is SVGAGI in the germline V gene (reference sequence). Trimming cost V 6 bases and J 2 bases; bases outside gene matches: 12. Here immunoSEQ multiplex PCR was the method, and the copy in TCRdb shows in-frame clones only, minus some. The sample lists 30,000 to 40,000 clones, 85% to 90% seen once, with approximately 4% in the top ten. On this clone itself: The antigen remains unidentified.

The sequencing here drew on peripheral blood, taken before any cancer treatment. The J gene is TRBJ2-5, the V gene TRBV6-6; 7 bases agree with TRBD1. This receptor was obtained from a woman aged 35 to 75 with stage I lung adenocarcinoma. The CDR3 nucleotides are TGTGCCAGCAGACCACGCCGGGACAGCATTCAAGAGACCCAGTACTTC. It encodes CASRPRRDSIQETQYF.